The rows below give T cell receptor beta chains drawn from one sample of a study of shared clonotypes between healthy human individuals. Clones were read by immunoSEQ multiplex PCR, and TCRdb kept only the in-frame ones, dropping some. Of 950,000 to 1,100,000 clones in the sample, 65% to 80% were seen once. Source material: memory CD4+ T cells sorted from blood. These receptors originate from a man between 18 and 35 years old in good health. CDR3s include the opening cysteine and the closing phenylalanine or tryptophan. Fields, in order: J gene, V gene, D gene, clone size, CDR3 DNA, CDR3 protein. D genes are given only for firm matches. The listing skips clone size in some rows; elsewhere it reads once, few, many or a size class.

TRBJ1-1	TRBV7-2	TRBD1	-	TGTGCCAGCAGCGCCCACAGGGGGAACACTGAAGCTTTCTTT	CASSAHRGNTEAFF
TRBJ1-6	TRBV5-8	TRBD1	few	TGTGCCAGCAGTATTACCGGGACAGGCTATAATTCACCCCTCCACTTT	CASSITGTGYNSPLHF
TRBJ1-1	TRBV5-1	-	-	TGCGCCAGCAGTACGGACCCTTTGATGAACACTGAAGCTTTCTTT	CASSTDPLMNTEAFF
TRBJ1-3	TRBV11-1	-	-	TGTGCCAGCAGCTTAGGAACGGGTGGAAACACCATATATTTT	CASSLGTGGNTIYF
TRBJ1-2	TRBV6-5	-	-	TGTGCCAGCATCTCTCCCTACTCGAACAGCGGCTACACCTTC	CASISPYSNSGYTF
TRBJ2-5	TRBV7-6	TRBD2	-	TGTGCCAGCAGCTTAGTGCGGGGGGGCGGAGAGACCCAGTACTTC	CASSLVRGGGETQYF
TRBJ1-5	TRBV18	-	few	TGTGCCAGCTCACAAGCAGGGGATCAGCCCCAGCATTTT	CASSQAGDQPQHF
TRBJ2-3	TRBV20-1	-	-	TGCAGTGCTAGAACAGGCGATACGCAGTATTTT	CSARTGDTQYF
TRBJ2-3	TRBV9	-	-	TGTGCCAGCAGCGTAGCCGGGGGAGTCTCGGCGATACAGTATTTT	CASSVAGGVSAIQYF
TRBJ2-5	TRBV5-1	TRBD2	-	TGCGCCAGCAGCTCGGCACCTAGCGGGGGGGCGGAGACCCAGTACTTC	CASSSAPSGGAETQYF
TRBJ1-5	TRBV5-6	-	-	TGTGCCAGCAGCTTGTTGGGGCCCAATCAGCCCCAGCATTTT	CASSLLGPNQPQHF
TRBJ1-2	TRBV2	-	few	TGTGCCAGCAGTGAAGCCTCCTATGGCTACACCTTC	CASSEASYGYTF
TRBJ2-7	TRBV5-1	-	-	TGCGCCAGCAGCAGGGACTTGACCTACGAGCAGTACTTC	CASSRDLTYEQYF
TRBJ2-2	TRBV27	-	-	TGTGCCAGCAACGGTGTAGCCACCGGGGAGCTGTTTTTT	CASNGVATGELFF
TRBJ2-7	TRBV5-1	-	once	TGCGCCAGCAGCTTCGGACGGCTCTCCTACGAGCAGTACTTC	CASSFGRLSYEQYF
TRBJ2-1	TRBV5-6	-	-	TGTGCCAGCACCTTACTTACAGGGCCCCAGCTTAGTGAGCAGTTCTTC	CASTLLTGPQLSEQFF
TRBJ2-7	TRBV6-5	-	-	TGTGCCAGCGGACTTCACGAGCAGTACTTC	CASGLHEQYF
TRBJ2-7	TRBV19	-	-	TGTGCCAGTAGTATAGAGGCAGGGCCCTACGAGCAGTACTTC	CASSIEAGPYEQYF
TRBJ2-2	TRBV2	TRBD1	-	TGTGCCAGCAGTGACACTCAGACAGGGTTCCTCGCCCGGGAGCTGTTTTTT	CASSDTQTGFLARELFF
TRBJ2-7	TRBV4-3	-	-	TGCGCCAGCAGCCAAGATCTTGGCGGGACCAAGCGGCAGTACTTC	CASSQDLGGTKRQYF
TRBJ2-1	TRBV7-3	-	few	TGTGCCAGCAGCCCAAGAGGCAAAAATGAGCAGTTCTTC	CASSPRGKNEQFF
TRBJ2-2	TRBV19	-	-	TGTGCCAGTAGTATAGCGGGCCAGGGTCGTCGGACCGGGGAGCTGTTTTTT	CASSIAGQGRRTGELFF
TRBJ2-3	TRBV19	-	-	TGTGCCAGTAGTATCGGTCGGGATACGCAGTATTTT	CASSIGRDTQYF
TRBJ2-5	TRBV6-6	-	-	TGTGCCAGCCATACACAGCTCCAAGAGACCCAGTACTTC	CASHTQLQETQYF
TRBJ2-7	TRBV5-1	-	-	TGCGCCAGCAGCTCCTCTACCTTCTACGAGCAGTACTTC	CASSSSTFYEQYF
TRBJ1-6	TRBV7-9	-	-	TGTGCCAGCAGCCAAAATGGGGGGAATTCACCCCTCCACTTT	CASSQNGGNSPLHF
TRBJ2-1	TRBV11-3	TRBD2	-	TGTGCCAGCAGCTACTCCTGGGCTAGCGGGCACAATGAGCAGTTCTTC	CASSYSWASGHNEQFF
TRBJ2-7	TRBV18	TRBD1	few	TGTGCCAGCTCACCCGGAACAGGGGTTACATCCGAGCAGTACTTC	CASSPGTGVTSEQYF
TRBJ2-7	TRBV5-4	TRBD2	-	TGTGCCAGCAGCCCCCCGGGAGGGGGGGCGGGGGAGCAGTACTTC	CASSPPGGGAGEQYF
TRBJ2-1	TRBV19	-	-	TGTGCCAGTGGATTTGAGGGCGGGCATGAGCAGTTCTTC	CASGFEGGHEQFF
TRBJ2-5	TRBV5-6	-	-	TGTGCCAGCAGCTTCGAAAGGTTTCAAGAGACCCAGTACTTC	CASSFERFQETQYF
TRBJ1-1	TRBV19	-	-	TGTGCCAGTACACCAGGGAAGGGGACTGAAGCTTTCTTT	CASTPGKGTEAFF
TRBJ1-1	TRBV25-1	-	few	TGTGCCAGCACTACCTCTATGAACACTGAAGCTTTCTTT	CASTTSMNTEAFF
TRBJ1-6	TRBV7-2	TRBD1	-	TGTGCCAGCAGCTTTAGACAGGGGAATTCACCCCTCCACTTT	CASSFRQGNSPLHF
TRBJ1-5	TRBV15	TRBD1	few	TGTGCCACCAGCAGAGGAGGGACAGGGGTCAATCAGCCCCAGCATTTT	CATSRGGTGVNQPQHF
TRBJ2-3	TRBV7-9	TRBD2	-	TGTGCCAGCAGCTCAGGACTAGTGGGGTTAGCGGATACGCAGTATTTT	CASSSGLVGLADTQYF
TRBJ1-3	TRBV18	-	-	TGTGCCAGCTCACCAGGGACGGCTCGGACTGGAAACACCATATATTTT	CASSPGTARTGNTIYF
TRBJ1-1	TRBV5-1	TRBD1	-	TGCGCCAGCAGCCTTTTACTCACACAGGGGTCTACTGAAGCTTTCTTT	CASSLLLTQGSTEAFF
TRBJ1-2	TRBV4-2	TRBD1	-	TGTGCCAGCAGCCAAGATCCCCGAGACAGGGAAATCGGTGGCTACACCTTC	CASSQDPRDREIGGYTF
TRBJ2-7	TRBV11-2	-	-	TGTGCCAGCAGCCCCCTGGGGGCCTCAGCGGAGCAGTACTTC	CASSPLGASAEQYF
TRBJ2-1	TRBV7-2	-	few	TGTGCCAGCAACGAGGGGGGGGCGCGGGACAATGAGCAGTTCTTC	CASNEGGARDNEQFF
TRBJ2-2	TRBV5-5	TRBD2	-	TGTGCCAGCAGCGTTCCGACTAGCGGGAGAGAGACCGGGGAGCTGTTTTTT	CASSVPTSGRETGELFF
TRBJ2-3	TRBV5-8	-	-	TGTGCCAGCAGCTTCGGCAGGCTTGGGGATACGCAGTATTTT	CASSFGRLGDTQYF
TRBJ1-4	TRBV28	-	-	TGTGCCAGCTCGGACAGAAATAATGAAAAACTGTTTTTT	CASSDRNNEKLFF
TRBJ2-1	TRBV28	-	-	TGTGCCAGCACCCCACCTTGGGTCAATGAGCAGTTCTTC	CASTPPWVNEQFF
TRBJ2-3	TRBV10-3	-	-	TGTGCCATCAGTGAGTCCGGGCTACTGTTAGATACGCAGTATTTT	CAISESGLLLDTQYF
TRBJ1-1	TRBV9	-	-	TGTGCCAGCAGTGCCTCAGGGGTAAACACTGAAGCTTTCTTT	CASSASGVNTEAFF